The 14 T cell receptor beta chains listed next were all sequenced from one sample in a study of blood T cells in healthy people across ages. Through a sample-barcoded 5' primer and a J-beta primer mix, a second PCR was run for roughly 6 to 11 cycles. TCRdb reprocessed the 5' RACE reads with MiXCR, giving one entry per CDR3 protein. The sample has around 1.5 million distinct CDR3 sequences; roughly 60% are singletons. The sample comprised blood. Receptors were obtained from a man younger than 35 in good health.

The CDR3 sequence is CAWAARNEQYF. The CDR3, as DNA: TGTGCCTGGGCCGCCCGTAACGAGCAGTACTTC. V usage is TRBV30 and J usage is TRBJ2-7; D gene ambiguous. Germline CDR1 GTSNPN, CDR2 SVGIG (reference sequence). With 5 bases removed from V and 5 bases from J, the gap between germline ends came to 10 bases. CDR3 length: 11 amino acids.

The chain carries TRBV6-2 or TRBV6-3 and TRBJ2-5; D might be TRBD2 (5 bases). The J call may not be correct, given that the DNA end is closer to TRBJ2-7. This CDR3 has 14 amino acids. Germline CDR1 reads MNHEY; CDR2 reads SVGEGT. In DNA, the CDR3 is TGTGCCAGCAGTTCCGGGGAATTGGGCTACGAGCAGTACTTC. Translation: CASSSGELGYEQYF.

The chain combines TRBV27 with TRBJ2-7; D is possibly TRBD1 (5 bases). With 3 bases removed from V and 5 bases from J, the gap between germline ends came to 14 bases. This CDR3 contains 14 residues. Germline values: CDR1 MNHEY, CDR2 SMNVEV (reference sequence). CDR3 sequence (DNA): TGTGCCAGCAGTTTGAGGCAGGGAAACGACGAGCAGTACTTC. Its translation is CASSLRQGNDEQYF.

The chain joins TRBV6-2 or TRBV6-3 to TRBJ1-2; no clear D. Germline CDR1 reads MNHEY; CDR2 reads SVGEGT. The CDR3 runs 14 residues. Trimming took off 0 bases at V and 5 bases at J, with 10 bases between the two ends. CDR3 bases: TGTGCCAGCAGTTACTCGAGTGCAACGTATGGCTACACCTTC. Its protein is CASSYSSATYGYTF.

The J gene is TRBJ2-2, the V gene TRBV28; D is perhaps TRBD2 (5 bases). V gave up 5 bases and J gave up 5 bases, with 21 bases separating them. The CDR3 runs to 17 residues. Germline-derived CDR1 and CDR2 are MDHEN and SYDVKM. This chain's CDR3 is CASSRPPVARRTGELFF. The CDR3 bases are TGTGCCAGCAGTCGCCCCCCTGTAGCGCGCCGGACCGGGGAGCTGTTTTTT.

This chain links TRBV11-2 with TRBJ2-1; 13 bases map to TRBD2. The V segment lost 5 bases and the J segment 0 bases; nucleotides outside the gene matches: 16. CDR3 length: 21 amino acids. Germline loops: CDR1 SGHAT, CDR2 FQNNGV. The CDR3 region is CASSPRGGTSGMKSSYNEQFF. In DNA form, the CDR3 reads TGTGCCAGCAGCCCGAGAGGCGGGACTAGCGGGATGAAGAGCTCCTACAATGAGCAGTTCTTC.

There are a few counts of this clonotype. The chain recombines TRBV12-3 or TRBV12-4 with TRBJ2-7; D is possibly TRBD1 (5 bases). The V and J ends lost 5 bases and 3 bases respectively, with 14 bases between them. The length of the CDR3 is 14 residues. The CDR3 sequence is CASSPNLDSYEQYF. CDR3 nucleotides: TGTGCCAGCAGTCCTAACCTAGACAGCTACGAGCAGTACTTC.

This clonotype was observed a single time. This chain links TRBV6-1 with TRBJ2-1, with a possible D match to TRBD2 (6 bases). Trimming shortened V by 4 bases and J by 4 bases, and 11 bases separated the two germline ends. Germline V CDR1 and CDR2: MNHNS, SASEGT. The CDR3 totals 14 residues. CDR3 sequence reads: CASSAPAGYNEQFF. Written as DNA, the CDR3 is TGTGCCAGCAGTGCGCCGGCGGGGTACAATGAGCAGTTCTTC.

V and J are TRBV13 and TRBJ2-1; TRBD2 might be the D (7 bases). Germline V gene lookup returns CDR1 PRHDT and CDR2 FYEKMQ (reference sequence). The length of the CDR3 is 15 residues. Trimming left V 4 bases short and J 4 bases short, with 14 bases between. CDR3 in amino acids: CASSSQGGGYNEQFF. CDR3 nucleotide sequence: TGTGCCAGCAGCTCACAGGGAGGGGGATACAATGAGCAGTTCTTC.

This rearrangement joins TRBV20-1 to TRBJ2-3; the D gene is possibly TRBD2 (5 bases). This CDR3 is built from 13 residues. Per germline, CDR1 DFQATT and CDR2 SNEGSKA (reference sequence). Trimming stripped 3 bases from V and 5 bases from J, with 12 bases between. The CDR3 spells CSAREAKGDTQYF. Here the CDR3 DNA reads TGCAGTGCTAGGGAGGCTAAGGGAGATACGCAGTATTTT.

This clonotype showed up just a few times. The chain carries TRBV4-1 and TRBJ1-6; no clear D. This CDR3 contains 17 residues. Trimming left V 0 bases short and J 0 bases short, with 9 bases between. Germline V CDR1 and CDR2: MGHRA, YSYEKL. CDR3 protein: CASSQDLGSSYNSPLHF. In DNA form, the CDR3 reads TGCGCCAGCAGCCAAGATTTAGGCAGCTCCTATAATTCACCCCTCCACTTT.

The rearrangement links TRBV12-3 or TRBV12-4 to TRBJ2-7, with TRBD2 as a possible D gene (6 bases). There are 15 residues in the CDR3. V gave up 5 bases and J gave up 5 bases, with 19 bases separating them. CDR3 DNA sequence: TGTGCCAGCAGTCCCTCGCCAGGGAGGCTCGACGAGCAGTACTTC. Residues: CASSPSPGRLDEQYF.

This chain connects TRBV20-1 to TRBJ2-3; D unclear. The CDR3 spans 13 residues. CDR1 DFQATT and CDR2 SNEGSKA come from the germline V gene (reference sequence). With 6 bases removed from V and 2 bases from J, the gap between germline ends came to 12 bases. CDR3 coding DNA: TGCAGTGCGAGCAAGATGTCCACAGATACGCAGTATTTT. Protein: CSASKMSTDTQYF.

The chain carries TRBV29-1 and TRBJ1-1, with D maybe TRBD1 (6 bases). Trimming left V 5 bases short and J 4 bases short, with 20 bases between. CDR1 is SQVTM and CDR2 is ANQGSEA in the germline V gene. The CDR3 runs to 15 residues. The CDR3 region has the DNA TGCAGCGTTTCGGGGGCGGGGATTGGAGGCACTGAAGCTTTCTTT. This encodes CSVSGAGIGGTEAFF.